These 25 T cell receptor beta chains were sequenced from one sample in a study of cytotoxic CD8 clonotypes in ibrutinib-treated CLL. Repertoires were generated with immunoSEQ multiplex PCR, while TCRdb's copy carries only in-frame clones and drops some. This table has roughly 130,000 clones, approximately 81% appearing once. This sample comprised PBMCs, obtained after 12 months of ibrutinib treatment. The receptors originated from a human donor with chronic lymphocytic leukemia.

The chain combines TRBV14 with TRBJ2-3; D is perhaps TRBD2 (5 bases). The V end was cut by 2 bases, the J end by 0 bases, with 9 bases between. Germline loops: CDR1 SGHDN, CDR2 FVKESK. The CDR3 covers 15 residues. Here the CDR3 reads CASSQLATSTDTQYF. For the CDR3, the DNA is TGTGCCAGCAGCCAACTAGCAACTAGCACAGATACGCAGTATTTT.

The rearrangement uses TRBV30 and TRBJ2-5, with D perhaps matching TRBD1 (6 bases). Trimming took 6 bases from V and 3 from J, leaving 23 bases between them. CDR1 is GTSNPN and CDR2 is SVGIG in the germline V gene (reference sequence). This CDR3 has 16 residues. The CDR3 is CACSLGQGTKKETQYF. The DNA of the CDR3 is TGTGCCTGCAGTTTGGGGCAGGGGACGAAAAAAGAGACCCAGTACTTC.

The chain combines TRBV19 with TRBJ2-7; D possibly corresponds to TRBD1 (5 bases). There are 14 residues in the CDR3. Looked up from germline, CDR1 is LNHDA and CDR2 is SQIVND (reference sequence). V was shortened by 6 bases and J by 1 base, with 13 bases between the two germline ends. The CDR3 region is CASSLGHQSYEQYF. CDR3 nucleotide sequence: TGTGCCAGTAGCCTAGGACACCAATCCTACGAGCAGTACTTC.

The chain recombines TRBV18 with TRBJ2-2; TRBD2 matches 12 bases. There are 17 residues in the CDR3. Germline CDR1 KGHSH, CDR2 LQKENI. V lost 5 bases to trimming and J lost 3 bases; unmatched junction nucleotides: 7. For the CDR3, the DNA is TGTGCCAGCTCAAGGACTAGCGGGAAACTTGACACCGGGGAGCTGTTTTTT. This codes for CASSRTSGKLDTGELFF.

CDR3 loop: CASSVGKTSSYNEQFF. The CDR3 nucleotides read TGTGCCAGCAGCGTAGGGAAAACTAGCAGCTACAATGAGCAGTTCTTC. The chain carries TRBV9 and TRBJ2-1; possibly TRBD2 for D (6 bases). CDR1 SGDLS and CDR2 YYNGEE come from the germline V gene. This CDR3 is 16 amino acids long. Trimming took off 0 bases at V and 3 bases at J, with 13 bases between the two ends.

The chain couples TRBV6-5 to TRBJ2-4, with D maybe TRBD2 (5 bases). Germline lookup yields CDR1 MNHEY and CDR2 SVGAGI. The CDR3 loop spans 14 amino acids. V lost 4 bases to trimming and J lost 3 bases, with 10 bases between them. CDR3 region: CASSSAGGKNIQYF. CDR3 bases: TGTGCCAGCAGTTCGGCAGGAGGCAAAAACATTCAGTACTTC.

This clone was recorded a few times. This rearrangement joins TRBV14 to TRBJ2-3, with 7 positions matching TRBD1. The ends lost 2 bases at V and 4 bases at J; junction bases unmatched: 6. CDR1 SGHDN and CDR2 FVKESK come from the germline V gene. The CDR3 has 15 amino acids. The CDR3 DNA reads TGTGCCAGCAGCCAAACTACAGGGGTGCCAGATACGCAGTATTTT. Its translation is CASSQTTGVPDTQYF. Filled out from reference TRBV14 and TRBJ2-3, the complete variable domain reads EAGVTQFPSHSVIEKGQTVTLRCDPISGHDNLYWYRRVMGKEIKFLLHFVKESKQDESGMPNNRFLAERTGGTYSTLKVQPAELEDSGVYFCASSQTTGVPDTQYFGPGTRLTVL.

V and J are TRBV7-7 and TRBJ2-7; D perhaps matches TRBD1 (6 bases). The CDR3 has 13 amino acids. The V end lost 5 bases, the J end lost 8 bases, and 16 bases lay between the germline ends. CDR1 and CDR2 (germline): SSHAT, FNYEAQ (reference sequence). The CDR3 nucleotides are TGTGCCAGCAGCGACGGCAGGGGCGGCAAGCAGTACTTC. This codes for CASSDGRGGKQYF.

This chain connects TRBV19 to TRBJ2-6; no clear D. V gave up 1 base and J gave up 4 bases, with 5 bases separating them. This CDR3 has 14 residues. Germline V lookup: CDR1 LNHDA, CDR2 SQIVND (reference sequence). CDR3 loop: CASSIGSGANVLTF. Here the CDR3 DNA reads TGTGCCAGTAGTATAGGGTCAGGGGCCAACGTCCTGACTTTC. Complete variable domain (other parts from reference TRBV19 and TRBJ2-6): DGGITQSPKYLFRKEGQNVTLSCEQNLNHDAMYWYRQDPGQGLRLIYYSQIVNDFQKGDIAEGYSVSREKKESFPLTVTSAQKNPTAFYLCASSIGSGANVLTFGAGSRLTVL.

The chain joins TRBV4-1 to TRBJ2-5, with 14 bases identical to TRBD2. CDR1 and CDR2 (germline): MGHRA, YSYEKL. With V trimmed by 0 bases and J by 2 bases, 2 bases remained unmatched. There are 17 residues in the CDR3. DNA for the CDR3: TGCGCCAGCAGCCAAGAAGGGACTAGCGGGGGACAAGAGACCCAGTACTTC. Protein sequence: CASSQEGTSGGQETQYF.

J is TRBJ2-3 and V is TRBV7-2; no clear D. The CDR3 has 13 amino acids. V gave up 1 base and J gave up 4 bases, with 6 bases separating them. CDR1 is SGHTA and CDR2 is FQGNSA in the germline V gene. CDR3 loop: CASSLVWADTQYF. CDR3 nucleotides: TGTGCCAGCAGCTTAGTTTGGGCAGATACGCAGTATTTT.

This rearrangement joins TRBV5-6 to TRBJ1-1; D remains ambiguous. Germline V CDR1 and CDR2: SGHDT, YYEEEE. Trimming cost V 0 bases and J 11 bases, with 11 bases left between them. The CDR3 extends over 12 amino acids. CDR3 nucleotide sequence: TGTGCCAGCAGCTTGGCTTGGGTAGTGGCTTTCTTT. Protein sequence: CASSLAWVVAFF.

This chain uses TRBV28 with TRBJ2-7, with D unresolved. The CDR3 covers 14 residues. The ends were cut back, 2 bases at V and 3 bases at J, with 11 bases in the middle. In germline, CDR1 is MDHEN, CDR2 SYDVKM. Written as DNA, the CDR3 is TGTGCCAGCAGTTTAGGCAGGCGGAGCTACGAGCAGTACTTC. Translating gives CASSLGRRSYEQYF.

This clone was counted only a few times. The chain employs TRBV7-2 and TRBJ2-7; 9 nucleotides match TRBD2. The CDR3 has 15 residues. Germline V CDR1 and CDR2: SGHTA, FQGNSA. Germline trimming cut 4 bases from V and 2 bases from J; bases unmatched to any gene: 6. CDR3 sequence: CASSWMAGGPYEQYF. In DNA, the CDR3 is TGTGCCAGCAGCTGGATGGCGGGAGGGCCCTACGAGCAGTACTTC.

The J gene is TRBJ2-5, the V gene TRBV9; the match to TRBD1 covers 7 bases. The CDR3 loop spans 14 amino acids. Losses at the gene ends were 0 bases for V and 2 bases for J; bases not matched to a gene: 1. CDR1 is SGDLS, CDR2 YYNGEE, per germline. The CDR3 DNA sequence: TGTGCCAGCAGCGTAGCGGGACAGCAAGAGACCCAGTACTTC. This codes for CASSVAGQQETQYF.

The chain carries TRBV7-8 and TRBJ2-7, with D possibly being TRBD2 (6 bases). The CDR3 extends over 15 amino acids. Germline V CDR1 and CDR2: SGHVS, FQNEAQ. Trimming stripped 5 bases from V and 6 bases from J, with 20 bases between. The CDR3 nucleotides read TGTGCCAGCAGCACTACAGGTATCGGGGGTCTCGAGCAGTACTTC. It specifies CASSTTGIGGLEQYF.

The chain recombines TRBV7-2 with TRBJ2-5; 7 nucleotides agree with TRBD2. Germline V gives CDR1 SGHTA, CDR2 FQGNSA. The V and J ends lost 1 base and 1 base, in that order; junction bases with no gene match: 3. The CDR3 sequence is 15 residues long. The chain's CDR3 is CASSLGLAVQETQYF. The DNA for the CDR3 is TGTGCCAGCAGCTTAGGCCTAGCGGTCCAAGAGACCCAGTACTTC.

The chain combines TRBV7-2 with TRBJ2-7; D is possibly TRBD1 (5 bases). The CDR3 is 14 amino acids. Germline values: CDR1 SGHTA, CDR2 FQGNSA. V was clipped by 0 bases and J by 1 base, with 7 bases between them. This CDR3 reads CASSLASGSYEQYF. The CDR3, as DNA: TGTGCCAGCAGCTTAGCTTCAGGGTCCTACGAGCAGTACTTC.

CDR3 loop: CASSYSENTGELFF. The DNA for the CDR3 is TGTGCCAGCAGTTACTCGGAAAACACCGGGGAGCTGTTTTTT. The genes are TRBV6-5 and TRBJ2-2; D not certain. Between the trimmed V and J ends, which lost 0 bases and 2 bases, there was a span of 4 bases. The CDR3 has 14 amino acids. Germline CDR1 is MNHEY and CDR2 is SVGAGI.

The CDR3 DNA reads TGCGCCAGCAGCTTGGACGACCCGGGAGGAACAGATACGCAGTATTTT. This codes for CASSLDDPGGTDTQYF. The gene calls are TRBV5-1 and TRBJ2-3, with 7 bases aligning to TRBD2. The CDR3 consists of 16 residues. Germline loops: CDR1 SGHRS, CDR2 YFSETQ. V shed 0 bases and J 3 bases; nucleotides not matched to a gene: 7.

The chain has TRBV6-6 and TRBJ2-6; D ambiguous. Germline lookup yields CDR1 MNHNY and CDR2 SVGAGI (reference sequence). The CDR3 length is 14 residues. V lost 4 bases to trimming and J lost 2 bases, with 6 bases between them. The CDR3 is CASSWVAGANVLTF. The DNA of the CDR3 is TGTGCCAGCAGTTGGGTAGCTGGGGCCAACGTCCTGACTTTC.

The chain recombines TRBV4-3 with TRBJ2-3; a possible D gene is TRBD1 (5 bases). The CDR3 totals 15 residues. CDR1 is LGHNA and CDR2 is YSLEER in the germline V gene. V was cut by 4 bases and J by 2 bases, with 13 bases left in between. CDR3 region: CASSPLQENTDTQYF. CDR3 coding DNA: TGCGCCAGCAGCCCATTACAGGAGAACACAGATACGCAGTATTTT.

CDR3 DNA: TGTGCCAGCAGCCAAGATTTGATTAAGGGGAGTGAAGCTTTCTTT. Amino acids: CASSQDLIKGSEAFF. This chain links TRBV14 with TRBJ1-1; a weak D match, TRBD1 (5 bases). Germline values: CDR1 SGHDN, CDR2 FVKESK. The CDR3 totals 15 residues. The ends were cut back, 0 bases at V and 7 bases at J, with 15 bases in the middle.

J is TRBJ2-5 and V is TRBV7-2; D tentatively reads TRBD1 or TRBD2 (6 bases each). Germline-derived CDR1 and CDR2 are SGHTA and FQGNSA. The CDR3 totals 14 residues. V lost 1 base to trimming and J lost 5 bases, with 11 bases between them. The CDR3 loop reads CASSLEGDFETQYF. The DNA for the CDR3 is TGTGCCAGCAGCTTAGAGGGGGACTTTGAGACCCAGTACTTC.

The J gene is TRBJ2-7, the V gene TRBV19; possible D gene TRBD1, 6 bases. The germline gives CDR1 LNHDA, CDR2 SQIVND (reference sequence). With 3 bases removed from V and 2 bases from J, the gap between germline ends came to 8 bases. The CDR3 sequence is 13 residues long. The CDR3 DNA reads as TGTGCCAGTAGTATGGACAGCACCTACGAGCAGTACTTC. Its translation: CASSMDSTYEQYF.